This T cell receptor (beta chain) was captured in a study of blood T cells in healthy people across ages. Turning to the study itself: The capture of about one barcoded beta molecule per two T cells was achieved by template switching.

Regarding the study as a whole: Naive CD4+ cell counts and diversity both ran higher in long-lived than in aged donors.

In each sample, at least 7 million PBMCs were isolated. A J-beta primer mix and a sample-barcoded 5' primer were used in a second PCR of about 6 to 12 cycles. Every single cDNA molecule received a tag from a template-switch adaptor with 12 random nucleotides. TCRdb ran MiXCR on the 5' RACE reads and lists one entry per CDR3 protein. Altogether roughly 700,000 distinct CDR3 sequences are present, about 30% being singletons, with the ten largest covering about 16%. This clonotype was seen a few times. The antigen is unknown. CDR3 length: 11 amino acids. Deletions cut 7 bases from V and 5 bases from J, with 8 bases between. The germline CDR1 and CDR2 sequences are MNHEY and SVGEGT.

The rearrangement uses TRBV6-2 or TRBV6-3 and TRBJ1-1; a weak D match, TRBD1 (5 bases). Sequenced sample: blood. The clonotype was recovered from a woman older than 75 in good health. This CDR3 reads CASTQGTEAFF. CDR3 coding DNA: TGTGCCAGCACCCAGGGAACTGAAGCTTTCTTT.